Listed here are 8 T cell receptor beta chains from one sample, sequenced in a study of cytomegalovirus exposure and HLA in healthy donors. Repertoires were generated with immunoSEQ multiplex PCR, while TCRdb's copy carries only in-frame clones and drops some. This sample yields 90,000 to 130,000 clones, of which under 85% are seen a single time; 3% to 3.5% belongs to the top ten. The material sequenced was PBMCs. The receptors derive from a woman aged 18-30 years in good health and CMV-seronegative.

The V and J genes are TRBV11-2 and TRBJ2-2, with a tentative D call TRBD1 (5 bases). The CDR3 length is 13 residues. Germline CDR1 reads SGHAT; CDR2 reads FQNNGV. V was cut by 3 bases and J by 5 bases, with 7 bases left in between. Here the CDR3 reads CASSFSGTGELFF. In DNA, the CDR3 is TGTGCCAGCAGCTTTTCAGGGACCGGGGAGCTGTTTTTT. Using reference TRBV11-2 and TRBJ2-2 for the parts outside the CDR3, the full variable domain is EAGVAQSPRYKIIEKRQSVAFWCNPISGHATLYWYQQILGQGPKLLIQFQNNGVVDDSQLPKDRFSAERLKGVDSTLKIQPAKLEDSAVYLCASSFSGTGELFFGEGSRLTVL.

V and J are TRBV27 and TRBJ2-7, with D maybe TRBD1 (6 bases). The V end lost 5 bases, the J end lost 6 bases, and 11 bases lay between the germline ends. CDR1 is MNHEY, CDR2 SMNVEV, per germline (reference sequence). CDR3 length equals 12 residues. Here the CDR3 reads CASSRATGEQYF. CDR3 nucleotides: TGTGCCAGCAGTCGGGCGACAGGCGAGCAGTACTTC.

CDR3 sequence reads: CASSLGQGQETQYF. The CDR3 DNA is TGCGCCAGCAGCCTTGGACAGGGTCAAGAGACCCAGTACTTC. The rearrangement joins TRBV4-1 to TRBJ2-5; 8 bases agree with TRBD1. J was trimmed by 2 bases and V by 4 bases; bases with no gene match: 3. The germline V gene encodes CDR1 MGHRA and CDR2 YSYEKL. CDR3 size: 14 residues.

Here the CDR3 reads CASGLGRDTPFPIYF. DNA for the CDR3: TGTGCTAGTGGTTTGGGCCGGGACACCCCGTTCCCCATATATTTT. The chain recombines TRBV12-5 with TRBJ1-3, with D possibly matching TRBD1 (6 bases). V dropped 1 base and J dropped 11 bases, with 18 bases sitting between them. CDR1 and CDR2 (germline): LGHNT, FRNRAP. The CDR3 is 15 residues long.

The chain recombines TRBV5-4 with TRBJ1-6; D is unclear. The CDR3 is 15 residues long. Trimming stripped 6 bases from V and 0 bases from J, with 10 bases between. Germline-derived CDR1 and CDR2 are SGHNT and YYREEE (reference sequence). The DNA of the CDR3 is TGTGCCAGCACGGTTGGAGGCTCCTATAATTCACCCCTCCACTTT. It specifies CASTVGGSYNSPLHF.

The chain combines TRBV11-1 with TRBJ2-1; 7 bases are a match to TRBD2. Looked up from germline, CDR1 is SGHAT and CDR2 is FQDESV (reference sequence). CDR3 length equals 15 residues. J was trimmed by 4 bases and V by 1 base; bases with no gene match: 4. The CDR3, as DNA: TGTGCCAGCAGCTTAGGAAGGACTAGTTACAATGAGCAGTTCTTC. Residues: CASSLGRTSYNEQFF.

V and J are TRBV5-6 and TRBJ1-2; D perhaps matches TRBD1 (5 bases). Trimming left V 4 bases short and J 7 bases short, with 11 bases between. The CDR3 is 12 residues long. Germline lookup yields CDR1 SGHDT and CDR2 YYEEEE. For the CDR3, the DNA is TGTGCCAGCAGCGGGGCAGCTGGTGGCTACACCTTC. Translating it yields CASSGAAGGYTF.

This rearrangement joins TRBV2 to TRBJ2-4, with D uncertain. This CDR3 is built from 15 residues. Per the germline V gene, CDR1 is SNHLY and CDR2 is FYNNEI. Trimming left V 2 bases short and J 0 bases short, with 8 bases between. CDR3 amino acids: CASSESELAKNIQYF. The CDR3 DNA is TGTGCCAGCAGTGAATCTGAGTTAGCCAAAAACATTCAGTACTTC.